The clone carrying this T cell receptor (beta chain) was detected ten times or more. As yet, its antigen is unknown. The data derive from a study of T cells in Graves' hyperthyroidism and ophthalmopathy. Amplified TCR beta CDR3 regions derived from RNA transcripts. The TCR CDR3 first-round RT-PCR relied on the HTBI primer set. TCRdb analysed the multiplex PCR reads with MiXCR anew, one entry per CDR3 protein. The sample has 250,000 to 400,000 distinct CDR3 sequences; 12% to 15% are singletons. Trimming shortened V by 4 bases and J by 6 bases, and 12 bases separated the two germline ends. This CDR3 is built from 12 residues. Germline CDR1 and CDR2: SQVTM and ANQGSEA. Overall study results and limits: Ophthalmopathy was told apart from stable hyperthyroidism by a 13 V-J model.

This chain joins TRBV29-1 and TRBJ1-1; D is perhaps TRBD1 (5 bases). The specimen was blood. The receptor was derived from a woman in her thirties or forties with Graves' ophthalmopathy. The CDR3 bases are TGCAGCGTTGTACGGCAGGGCGCTGAAGCTTTCTTT. This gives the protein CSVVRQGAEAFF.